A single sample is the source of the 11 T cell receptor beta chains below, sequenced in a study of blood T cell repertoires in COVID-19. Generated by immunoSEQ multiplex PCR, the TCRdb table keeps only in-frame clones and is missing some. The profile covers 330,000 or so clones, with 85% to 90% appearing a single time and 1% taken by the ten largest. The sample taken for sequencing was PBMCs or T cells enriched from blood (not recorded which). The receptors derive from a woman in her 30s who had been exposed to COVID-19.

CDR3 residues: CASSTNGQYPYEQYF. DNA of the CDR3: TGTGCCAGTAGTACAAATGGACAGTACCCCTACGAGCAGTACTTC. The rearrangement joins TRBV19 to TRBJ2-7, with D perhaps TRBD1 (6 bases). The CDR3 has 15 amino acids. V dropped 4 bases and J dropped 2 bases, with 15 bases sitting between them. The V gene's germline CDR1 is LNHDA and CDR2 SQIVND (reference sequence).

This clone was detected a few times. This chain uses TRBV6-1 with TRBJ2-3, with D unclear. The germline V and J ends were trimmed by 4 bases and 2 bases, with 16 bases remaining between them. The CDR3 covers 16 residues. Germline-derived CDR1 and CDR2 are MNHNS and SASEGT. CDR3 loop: CASSVPSAGITDTQYF. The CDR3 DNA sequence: TGTGCCAGCAGTGTCCCCAGCGCCGGAATCACAGATACGCAGTATTTT.

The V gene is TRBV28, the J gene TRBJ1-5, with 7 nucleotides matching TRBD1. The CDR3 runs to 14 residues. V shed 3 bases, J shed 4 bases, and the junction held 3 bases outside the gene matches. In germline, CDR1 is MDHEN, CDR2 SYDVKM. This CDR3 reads CASSLTGQNQPQHF. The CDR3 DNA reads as TGTGCCAGCAGTTTGACAGGGCAAAATCAGCCCCAGCATTTT.

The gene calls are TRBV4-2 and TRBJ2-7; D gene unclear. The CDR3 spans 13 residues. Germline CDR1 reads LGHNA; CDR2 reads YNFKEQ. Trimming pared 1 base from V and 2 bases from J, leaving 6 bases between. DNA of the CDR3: TGTGCCAGCAGCCAAGTTATAGCCTACGAGCAGTACTTC. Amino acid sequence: CASSQVIAYEQYF.

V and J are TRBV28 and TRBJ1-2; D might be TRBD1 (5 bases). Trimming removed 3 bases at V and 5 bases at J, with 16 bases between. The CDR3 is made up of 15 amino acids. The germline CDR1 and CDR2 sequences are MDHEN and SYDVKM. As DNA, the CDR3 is TGTGCCAGCAGTTTTGGGGGGAGCCGAAGGTATGGCTACACCTTC. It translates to CASSFGGSRRYGYTF.

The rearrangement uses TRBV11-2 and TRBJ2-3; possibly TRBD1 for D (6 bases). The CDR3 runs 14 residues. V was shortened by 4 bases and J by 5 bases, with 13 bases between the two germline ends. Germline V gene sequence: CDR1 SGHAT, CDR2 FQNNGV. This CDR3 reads CASSSRQAGDTQYF. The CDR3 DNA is TGTGCCAGCAGCTCCCGACAGGCGGGAGATACGCAGTATTTT.

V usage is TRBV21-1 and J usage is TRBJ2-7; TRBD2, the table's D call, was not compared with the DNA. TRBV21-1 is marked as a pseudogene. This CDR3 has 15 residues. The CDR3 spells CASSKAGKGRGEQYF. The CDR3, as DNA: TGTGCCAGCAGCAAAGCAGGTAAGGGGAGGGGCGAGCAGTACTTC.

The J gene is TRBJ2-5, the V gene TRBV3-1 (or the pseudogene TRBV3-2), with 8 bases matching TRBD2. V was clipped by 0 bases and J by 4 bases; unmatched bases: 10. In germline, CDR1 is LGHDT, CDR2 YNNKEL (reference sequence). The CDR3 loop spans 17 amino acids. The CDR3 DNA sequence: TGTGCCAGCAGCCAAGACCTTCCGGGAGGGCCCGGAGAGACCCAGTACTTC. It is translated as CASSQDLPGGPGETQYF.

In nucleotides, the CDR3 is TGTGCCAGCAGCCCGGGACTAGCGGGATCCACCTCCTACGAGCAGTACTTC. Its translation: CASSPGLAGSTSYEQYF. This sequence joins TRBV7-9 and TRBJ2-7, with TRBD2 identical over 13 bases. The CDR3 totals 17 residues. Germline V gene data show CDR1 as SEHNR and CDR2 as FQNEAQ (reference sequence). With V trimmed by 5 bases and J by 0 bases, 7 bases remained unmatched.

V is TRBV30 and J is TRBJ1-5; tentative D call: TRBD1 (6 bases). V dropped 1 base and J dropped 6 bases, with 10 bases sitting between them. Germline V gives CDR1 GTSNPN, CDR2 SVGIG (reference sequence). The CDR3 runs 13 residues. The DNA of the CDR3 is TGTGCCTGGAGTGGGGGGACAATTCAGCCCCAGCATTTT. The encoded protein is CAWSGGTIQPQHF.

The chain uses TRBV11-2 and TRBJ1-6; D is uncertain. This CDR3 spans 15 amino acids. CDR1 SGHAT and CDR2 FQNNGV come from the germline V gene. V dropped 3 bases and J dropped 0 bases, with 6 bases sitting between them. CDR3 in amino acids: CASSFRSSYNSPLHF. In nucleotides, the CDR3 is TGTGCCAGCAGCTTTCGGAGCTCCTATAATTCACCCCTCCACTTT.